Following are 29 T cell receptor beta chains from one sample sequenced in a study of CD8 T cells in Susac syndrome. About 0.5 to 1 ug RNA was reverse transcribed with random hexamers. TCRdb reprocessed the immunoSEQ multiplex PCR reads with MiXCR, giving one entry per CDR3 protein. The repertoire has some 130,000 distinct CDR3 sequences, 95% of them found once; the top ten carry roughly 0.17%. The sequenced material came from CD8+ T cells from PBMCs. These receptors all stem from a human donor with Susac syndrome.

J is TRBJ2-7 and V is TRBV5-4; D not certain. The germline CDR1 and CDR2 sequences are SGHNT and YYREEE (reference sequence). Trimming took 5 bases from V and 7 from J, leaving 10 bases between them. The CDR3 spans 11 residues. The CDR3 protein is CASRIGQEQYF. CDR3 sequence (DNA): TGTGCCAGCAGAATTGGGCAAGAGCAGTACTTC.

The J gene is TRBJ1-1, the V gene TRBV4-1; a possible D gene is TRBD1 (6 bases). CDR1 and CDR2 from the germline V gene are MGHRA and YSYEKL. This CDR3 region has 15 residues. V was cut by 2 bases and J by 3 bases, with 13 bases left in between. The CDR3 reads CASSQNQGPYTEAFF. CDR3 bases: TGCGCCAGCAGCCAAAATCAGGGGCCCTACACTGAAGCTTTCTTT.

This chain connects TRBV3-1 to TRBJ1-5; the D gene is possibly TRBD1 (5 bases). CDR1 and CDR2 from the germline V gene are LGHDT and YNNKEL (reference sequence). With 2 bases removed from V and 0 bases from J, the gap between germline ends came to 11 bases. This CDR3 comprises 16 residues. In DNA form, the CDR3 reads TGTGCCAGCAGCCAACACAGGACACATAGCAATCAGCCCCAGCATTTT. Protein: CASSQHRTHSNQPQHF.

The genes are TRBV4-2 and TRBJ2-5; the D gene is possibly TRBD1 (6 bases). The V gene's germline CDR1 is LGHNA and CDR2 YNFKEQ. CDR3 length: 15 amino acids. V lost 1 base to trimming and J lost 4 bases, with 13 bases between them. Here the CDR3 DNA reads TGTGCCAGCAGCCAAGTAATCCAGGGGAGAGAGACCCAGTACTTC. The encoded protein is CASSQVIQGRETQYF.

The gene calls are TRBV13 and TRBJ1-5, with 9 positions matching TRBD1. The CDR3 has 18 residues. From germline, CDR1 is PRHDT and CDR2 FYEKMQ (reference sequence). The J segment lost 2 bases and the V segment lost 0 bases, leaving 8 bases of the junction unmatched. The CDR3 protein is CASSLGTGGVGGNQPQHF. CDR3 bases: TGTGCCAGCAGCTTAGGGACAGGGGGGGTGGGTGGCAATCAGCCCCAGCATTTT.

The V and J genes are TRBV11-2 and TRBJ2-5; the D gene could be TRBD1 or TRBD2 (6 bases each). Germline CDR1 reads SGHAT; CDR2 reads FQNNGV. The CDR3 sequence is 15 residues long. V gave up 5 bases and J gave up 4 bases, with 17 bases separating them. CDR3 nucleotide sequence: TGTGCCAGCAGCAACCGGGGGCCACGTGGAGAGACCCAGTACTTC. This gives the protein CASSNRGPRGETQYF.

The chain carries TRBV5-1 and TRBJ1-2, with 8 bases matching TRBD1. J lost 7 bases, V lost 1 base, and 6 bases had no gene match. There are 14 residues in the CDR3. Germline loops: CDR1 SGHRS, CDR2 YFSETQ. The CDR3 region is CASSLLSGGGGYTF. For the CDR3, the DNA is TGCGCCAGCAGCTTGTTATCAGGGGGCGGTGGCTACACCTTC.

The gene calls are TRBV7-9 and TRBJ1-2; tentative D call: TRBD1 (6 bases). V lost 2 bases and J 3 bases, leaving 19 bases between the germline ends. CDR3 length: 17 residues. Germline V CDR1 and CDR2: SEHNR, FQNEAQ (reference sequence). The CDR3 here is CASSLFGSGEEDYGYTF. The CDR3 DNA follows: TGTGCCAGCAGCTTATTTGGTTCAGGGGAGGAAGACTATGGCTACACCTTC.

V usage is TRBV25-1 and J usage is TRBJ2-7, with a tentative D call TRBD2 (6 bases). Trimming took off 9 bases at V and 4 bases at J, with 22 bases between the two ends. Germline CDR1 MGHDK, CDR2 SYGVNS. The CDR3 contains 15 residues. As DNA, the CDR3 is TGTGCCAGTCAGAACTCTGGGGGACTGGAATACGAGCAGTACTTC. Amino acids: CASQNSGGLEYEQYF.

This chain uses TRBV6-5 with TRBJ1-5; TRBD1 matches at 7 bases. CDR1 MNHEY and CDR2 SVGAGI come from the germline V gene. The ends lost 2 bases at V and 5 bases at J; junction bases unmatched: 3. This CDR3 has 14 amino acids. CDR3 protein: CASSYAGGDQPQHF. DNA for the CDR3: TGTGCCAGCAGTTACGCAGGGGGGGATCAGCCCCAGCATTTT.

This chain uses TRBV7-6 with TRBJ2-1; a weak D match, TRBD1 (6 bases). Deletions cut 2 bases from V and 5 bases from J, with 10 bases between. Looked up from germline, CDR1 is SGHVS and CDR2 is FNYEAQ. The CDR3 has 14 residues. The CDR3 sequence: CASSLSYRDNEQFF. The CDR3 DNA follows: TGTGCCAGCAGCTTAAGCTACAGGGACAATGAGCAGTTCTTC.

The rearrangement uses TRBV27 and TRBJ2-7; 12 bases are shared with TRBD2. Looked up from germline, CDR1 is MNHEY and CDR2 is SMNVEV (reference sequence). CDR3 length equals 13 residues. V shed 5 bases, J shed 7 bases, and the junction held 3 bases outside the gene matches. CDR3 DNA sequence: TGTGCCAGCAGTCTGGGACTAGCGGGTGAGCAGTACTTC. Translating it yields CASSLGLAGEQYF.

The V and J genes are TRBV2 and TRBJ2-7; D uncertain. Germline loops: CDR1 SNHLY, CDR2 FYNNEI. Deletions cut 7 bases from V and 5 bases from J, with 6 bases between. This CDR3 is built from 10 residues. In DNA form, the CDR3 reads TGTGCCAGCAATGTGGACGAGCAGTACTTC. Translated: CASNVDEQYF.

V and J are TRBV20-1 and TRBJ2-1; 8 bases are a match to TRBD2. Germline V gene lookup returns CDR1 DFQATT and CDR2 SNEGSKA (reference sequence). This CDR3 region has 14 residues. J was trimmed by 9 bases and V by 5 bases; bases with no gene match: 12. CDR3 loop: CSAREHDGGGEQFF. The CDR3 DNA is TGCAGTGCTCGGGAACACGACGGGGGGGGTGAGCAGTTCTTC.

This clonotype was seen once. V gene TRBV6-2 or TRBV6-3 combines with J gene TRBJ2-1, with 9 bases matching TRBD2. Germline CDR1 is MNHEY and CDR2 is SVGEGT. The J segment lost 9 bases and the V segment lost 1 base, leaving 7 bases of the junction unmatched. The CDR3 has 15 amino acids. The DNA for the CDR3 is TGTGCCAGCAGTTACTACGCGGGAGGGCCTGGTGAGCAGTTCTTC. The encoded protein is CASSYYAGGPGEQFF.

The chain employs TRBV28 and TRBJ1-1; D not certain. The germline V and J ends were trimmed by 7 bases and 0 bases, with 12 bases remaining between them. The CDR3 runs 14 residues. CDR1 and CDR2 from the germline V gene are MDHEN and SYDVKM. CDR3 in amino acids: CASTSEGLNTEAFF. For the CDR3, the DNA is TGTGCCAGCACTTCGGAGGGTTTGAACACTGAAGCTTTCTTT.

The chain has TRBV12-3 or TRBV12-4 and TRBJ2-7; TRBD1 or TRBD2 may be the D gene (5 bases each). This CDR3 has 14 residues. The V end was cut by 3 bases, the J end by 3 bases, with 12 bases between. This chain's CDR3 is CASSFGGFGYEQYF. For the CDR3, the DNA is TGTGCCAGCAGTTTTGGGGGATTTGGCTACGAGCAGTACTTC.

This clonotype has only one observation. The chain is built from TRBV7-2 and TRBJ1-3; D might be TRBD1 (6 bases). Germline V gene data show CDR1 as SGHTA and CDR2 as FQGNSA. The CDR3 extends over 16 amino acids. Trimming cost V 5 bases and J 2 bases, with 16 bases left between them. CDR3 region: CASSLYTGPPGNTIYF. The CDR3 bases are TGTGCCAGCAGCCTATATACAGGGCCCCCTGGAAACACCATATATTTT. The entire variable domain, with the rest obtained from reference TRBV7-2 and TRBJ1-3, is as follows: GAGVSQSPSNKVTEKGKDVELRCDPISGHTALYWYRQSLGQGLEFLIYFQGNSAPDKSGLPSDRFSAERTGGSVSTLTIQRTQQEDSAVYLCASSLYTGPPGNTIYFGEGSWLTVV.

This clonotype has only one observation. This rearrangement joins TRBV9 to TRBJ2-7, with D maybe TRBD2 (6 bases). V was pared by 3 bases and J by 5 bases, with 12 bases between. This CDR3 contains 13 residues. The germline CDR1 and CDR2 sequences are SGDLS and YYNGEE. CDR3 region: CASSGGDANEQYF. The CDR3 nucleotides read TGTGCCAGCAGCGGGGGGGATGCGAACGAGCAGTACTTC.

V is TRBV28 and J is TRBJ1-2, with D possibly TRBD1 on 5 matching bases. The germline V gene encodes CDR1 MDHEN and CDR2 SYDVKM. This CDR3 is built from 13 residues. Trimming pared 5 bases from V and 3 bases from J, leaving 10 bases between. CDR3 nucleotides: TGTGCCAGCAGTATCAGACAGCACTATGGCTACACCTTC. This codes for CASSIRQHYGYTF.

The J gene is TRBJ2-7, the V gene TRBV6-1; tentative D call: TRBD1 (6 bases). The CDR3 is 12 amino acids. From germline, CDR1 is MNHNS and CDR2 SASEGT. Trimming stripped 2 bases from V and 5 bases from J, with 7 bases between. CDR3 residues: CASSERGNEQYF. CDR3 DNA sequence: TGTGCCAGCAGTGAAAGGGGGAACGAGCAGTACTTC.

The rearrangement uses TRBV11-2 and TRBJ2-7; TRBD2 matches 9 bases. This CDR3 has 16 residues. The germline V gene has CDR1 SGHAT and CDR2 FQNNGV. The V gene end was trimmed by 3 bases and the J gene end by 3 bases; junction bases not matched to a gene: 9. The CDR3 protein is CASSFPEVAGDYEQYF. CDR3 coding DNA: TGTGCCAGCAGCTTCCCCGAGGTAGCGGGGGACTACGAGCAGTACTTC.

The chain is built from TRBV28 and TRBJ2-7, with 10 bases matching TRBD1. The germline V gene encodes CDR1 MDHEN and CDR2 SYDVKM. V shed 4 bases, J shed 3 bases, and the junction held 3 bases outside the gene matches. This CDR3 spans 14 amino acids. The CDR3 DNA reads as TGTGCCAGCAGTTCCCGGACAGGGGGCTACGAGCAGTACTTC. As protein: CASSSRTGGYEQYF.

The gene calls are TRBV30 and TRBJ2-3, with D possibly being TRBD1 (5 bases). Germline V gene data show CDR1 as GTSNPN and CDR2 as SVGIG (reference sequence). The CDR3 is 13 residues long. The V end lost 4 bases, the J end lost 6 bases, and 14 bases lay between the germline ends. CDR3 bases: TGTGCCTGGACTCCTAGTTCAGGGGATACGCAGTATTTT. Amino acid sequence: CAWTPSSGDTQYF.

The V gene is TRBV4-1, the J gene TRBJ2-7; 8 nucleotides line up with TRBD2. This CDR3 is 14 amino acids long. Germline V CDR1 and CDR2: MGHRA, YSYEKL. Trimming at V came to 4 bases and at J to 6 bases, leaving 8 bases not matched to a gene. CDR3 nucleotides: TGCGCCAGCAGCCCCCCGGGACTAGTAACCGAGCAGTACTTC. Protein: CASSPPGLVTEQYF.

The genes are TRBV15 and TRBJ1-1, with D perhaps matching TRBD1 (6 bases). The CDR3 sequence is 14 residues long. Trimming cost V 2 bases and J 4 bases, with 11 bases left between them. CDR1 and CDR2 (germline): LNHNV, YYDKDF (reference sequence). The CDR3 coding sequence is TGTGCCACCAGCAGACCGTCAGGGGTCACTGAAGCTTTCTTT. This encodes CATSRPSGVTEAFF.

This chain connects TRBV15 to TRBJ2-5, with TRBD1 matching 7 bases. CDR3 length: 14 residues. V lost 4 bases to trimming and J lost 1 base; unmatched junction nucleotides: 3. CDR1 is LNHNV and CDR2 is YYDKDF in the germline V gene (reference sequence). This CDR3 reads CATSTRDSQETQYF. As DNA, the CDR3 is TGTGCCACCAGCACCCGGGACAGCCAAGAGACCCAGTACTTC.

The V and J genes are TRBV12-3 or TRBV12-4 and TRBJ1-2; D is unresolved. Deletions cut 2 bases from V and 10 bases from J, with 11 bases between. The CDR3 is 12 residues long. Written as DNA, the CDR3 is TGTGCCAGCAGTTTAACAGCTTTGGACTACACCTTC. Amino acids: CASSLTALDYTF.

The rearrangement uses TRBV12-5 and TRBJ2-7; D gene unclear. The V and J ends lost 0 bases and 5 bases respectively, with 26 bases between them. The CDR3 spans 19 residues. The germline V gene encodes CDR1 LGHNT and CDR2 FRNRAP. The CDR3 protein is CASGLVWAAASPLFHEQYF. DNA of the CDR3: TGTGCTAGTGGTTTGGTATGGGCGGCCGCATCCCCCCTCTTCCACGAGCAGTACTTC.